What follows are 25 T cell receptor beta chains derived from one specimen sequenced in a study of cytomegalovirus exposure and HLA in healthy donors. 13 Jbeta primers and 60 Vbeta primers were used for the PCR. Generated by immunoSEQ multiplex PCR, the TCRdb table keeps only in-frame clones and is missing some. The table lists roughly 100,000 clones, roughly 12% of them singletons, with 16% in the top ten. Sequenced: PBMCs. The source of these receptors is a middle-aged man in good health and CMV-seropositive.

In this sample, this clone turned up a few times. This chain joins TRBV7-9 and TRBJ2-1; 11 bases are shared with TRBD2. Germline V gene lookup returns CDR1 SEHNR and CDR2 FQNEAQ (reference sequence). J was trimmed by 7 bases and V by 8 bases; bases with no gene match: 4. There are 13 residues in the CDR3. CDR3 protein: CASSTSGSNEQFF. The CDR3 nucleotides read TGTGCCAGCTCCACTAGCGGGAGTAATGAGCAGTTCTTC.

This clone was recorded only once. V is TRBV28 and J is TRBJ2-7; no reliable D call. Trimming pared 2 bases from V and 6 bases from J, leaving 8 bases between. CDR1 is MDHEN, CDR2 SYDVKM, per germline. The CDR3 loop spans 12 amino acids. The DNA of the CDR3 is TGTGCCAGCAGTTTAGGCCCGTTCGAGCAGTACTTC. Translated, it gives CASSLGPFEQYF.

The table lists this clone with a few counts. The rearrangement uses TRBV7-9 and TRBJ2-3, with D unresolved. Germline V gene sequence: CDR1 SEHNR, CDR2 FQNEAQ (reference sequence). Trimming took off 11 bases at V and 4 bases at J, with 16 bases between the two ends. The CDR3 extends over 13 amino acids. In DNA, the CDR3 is TGTGCCTTTACCGGCGGTCGTGCAGATACGCAGTATTTT. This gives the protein CAFTGGRADTQYF.

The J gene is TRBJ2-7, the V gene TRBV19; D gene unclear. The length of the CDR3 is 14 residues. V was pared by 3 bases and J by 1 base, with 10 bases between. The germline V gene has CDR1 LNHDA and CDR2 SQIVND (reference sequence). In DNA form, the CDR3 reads TGTGCCAGTAGTATTGGTACGGGTTCCTACGAGCAGTACTTC. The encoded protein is CASSIGTGSYEQYF.

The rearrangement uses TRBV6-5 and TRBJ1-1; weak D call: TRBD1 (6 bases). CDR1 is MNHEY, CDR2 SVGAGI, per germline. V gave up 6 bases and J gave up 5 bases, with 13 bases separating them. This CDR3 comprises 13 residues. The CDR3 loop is CASRKGVRTEAFF. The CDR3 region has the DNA TGTGCCAGCAGGAAGGGGGTTAGGACTGAAGCTTTCTTT.

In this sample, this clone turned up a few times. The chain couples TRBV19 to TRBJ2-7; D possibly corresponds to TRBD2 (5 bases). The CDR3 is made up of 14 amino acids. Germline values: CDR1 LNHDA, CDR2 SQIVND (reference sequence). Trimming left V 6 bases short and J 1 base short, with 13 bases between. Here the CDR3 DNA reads TGTGCCAGTAGAAGGACGGAGGTATCCTACGAGCAGTACTTC. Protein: CASRRTEVSYEQYF.

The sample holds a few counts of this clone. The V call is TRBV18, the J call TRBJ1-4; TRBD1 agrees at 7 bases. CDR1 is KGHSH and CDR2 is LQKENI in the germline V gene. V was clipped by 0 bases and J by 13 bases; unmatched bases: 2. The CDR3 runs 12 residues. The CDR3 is CASSPPDRTLFF. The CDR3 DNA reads TGTGCCAGCTCACCACCGGACAGGACACTGTTTTTT.

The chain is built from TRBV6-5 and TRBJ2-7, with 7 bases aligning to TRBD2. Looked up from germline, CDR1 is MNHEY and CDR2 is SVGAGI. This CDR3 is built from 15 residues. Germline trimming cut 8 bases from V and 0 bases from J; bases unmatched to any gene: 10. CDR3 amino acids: CASSREAFSSYEQYF. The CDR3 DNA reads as TGTGCCAGCTCCCGGGAGGCCTTCAGCTCCTACGAGCAGTACTTC.

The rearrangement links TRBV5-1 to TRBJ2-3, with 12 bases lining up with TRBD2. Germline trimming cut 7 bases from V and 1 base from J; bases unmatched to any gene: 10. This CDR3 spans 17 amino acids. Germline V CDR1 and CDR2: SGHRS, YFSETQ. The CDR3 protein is CASHLAGGLDGTDTQYF. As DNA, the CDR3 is TGCGCCAGCCACCTAGCGGGAGGGCTTGATGGCACAGATACGCAGTATTTT.

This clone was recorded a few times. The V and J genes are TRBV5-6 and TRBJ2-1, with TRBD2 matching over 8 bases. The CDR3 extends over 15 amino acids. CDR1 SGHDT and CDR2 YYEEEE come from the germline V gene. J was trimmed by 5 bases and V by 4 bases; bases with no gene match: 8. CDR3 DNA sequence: TGTGCCAGCAGCCCGGGGGGGACTAGGAACAATGAGCAGTTCTTC. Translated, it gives CASSPGGTRNNEQFF.

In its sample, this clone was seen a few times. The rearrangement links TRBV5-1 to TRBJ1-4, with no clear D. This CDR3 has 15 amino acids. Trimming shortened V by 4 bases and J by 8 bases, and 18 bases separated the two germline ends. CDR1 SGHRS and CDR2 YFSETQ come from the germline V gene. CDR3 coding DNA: TGCGCCAGCAGCCCGGTCGGAGGCCCGGGCGAAAAACTGTTTTTT. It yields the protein CASSPVGGPGEKLFF. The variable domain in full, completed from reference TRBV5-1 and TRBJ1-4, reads KAGVTQTPRYLIKTRGQQVTLSCSPISGHRSVSWYQQTPGQGLQFLFEYFSETQRNKGNFPGRFSGRQFSNSRSEMNVSTLELGDSALYLCASSPVGGPGEKLFFGSGTQLSVL.

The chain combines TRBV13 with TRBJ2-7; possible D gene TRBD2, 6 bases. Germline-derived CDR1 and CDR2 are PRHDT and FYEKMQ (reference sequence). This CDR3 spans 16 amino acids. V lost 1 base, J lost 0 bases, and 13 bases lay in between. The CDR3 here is CASSLVEGQASYEQYF. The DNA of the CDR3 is TGTGCCAGCAGCTTAGTGGAGGGTCAGGCCTCCTACGAGCAGTACTTC.

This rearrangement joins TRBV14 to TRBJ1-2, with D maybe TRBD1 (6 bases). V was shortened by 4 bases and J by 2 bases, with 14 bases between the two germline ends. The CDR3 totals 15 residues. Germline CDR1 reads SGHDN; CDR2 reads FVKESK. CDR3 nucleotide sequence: TGTGCCAGCAGCCGACCGGGACAAACGAACTATGGCTACACCTTC. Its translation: CASSRPGQTNYGYTF. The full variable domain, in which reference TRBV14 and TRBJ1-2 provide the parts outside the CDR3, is EAGVTQFPSHSVIEKGQTVTLRCDPISGHDNLYWYRRVMGKEIKFLLHFVKESKQDESGMPNNRFLAERTGGTYSTLKVQPAELEDSGVYFCASSRPGQTNYGYTFGSGTRLTVV.

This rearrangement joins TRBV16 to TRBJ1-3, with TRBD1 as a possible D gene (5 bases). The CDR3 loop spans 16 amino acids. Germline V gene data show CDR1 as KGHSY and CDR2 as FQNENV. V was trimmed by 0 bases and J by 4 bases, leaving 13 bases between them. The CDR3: CASSQSEQGGGNTIYF. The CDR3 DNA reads TGTGCCAGCAGCCAATCGGAGCAGGGAGGAGGAAACACCATATATTTT.

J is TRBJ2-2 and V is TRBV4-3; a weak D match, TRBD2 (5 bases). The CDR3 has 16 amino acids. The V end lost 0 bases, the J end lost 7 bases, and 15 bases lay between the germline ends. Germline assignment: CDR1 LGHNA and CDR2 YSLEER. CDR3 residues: CASSQDNGERVGELFF. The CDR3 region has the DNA TGCGCCAGCAGCCAAGATAACGGGGAAAGGGTCGGGGAGCTGTTTTTT.

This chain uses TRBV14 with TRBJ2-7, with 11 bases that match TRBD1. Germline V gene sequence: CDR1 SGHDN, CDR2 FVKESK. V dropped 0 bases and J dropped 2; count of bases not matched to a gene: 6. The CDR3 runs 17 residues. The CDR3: CASSQDRGQGVTYEQYF. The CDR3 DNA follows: TGTGCCAGCAGCCAAGATAGGGGACAGGGGGTTACCTACGAGCAGTACTTC. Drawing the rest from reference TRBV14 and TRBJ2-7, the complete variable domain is EAGVTQFPSHSVIEKGQTVTLRCDPISGHDNLYWYRRVMGKEIKFLLHFVKESKQDESGMPNNRFLAERTGGTYSTLKVQPAELEDSGVYFCASSQDRGQGVTYEQYFGPGTRLTVT.

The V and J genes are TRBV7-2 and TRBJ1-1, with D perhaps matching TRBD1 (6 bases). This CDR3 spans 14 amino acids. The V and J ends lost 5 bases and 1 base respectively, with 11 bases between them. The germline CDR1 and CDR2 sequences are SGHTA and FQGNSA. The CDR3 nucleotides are TGTGCCAGCAGCCTCCTGACAGGGAACACTGAAGCTTTCTTT. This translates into CASSLLTGNTEAFF.

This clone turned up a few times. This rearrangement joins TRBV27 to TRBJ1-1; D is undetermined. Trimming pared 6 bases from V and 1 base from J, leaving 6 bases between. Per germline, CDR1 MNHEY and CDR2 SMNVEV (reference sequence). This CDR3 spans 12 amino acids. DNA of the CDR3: TGTGCCAGCAGCTCCAGGAACACTGAAGCTTTCTTT. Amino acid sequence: CASSSRNTEAFF.

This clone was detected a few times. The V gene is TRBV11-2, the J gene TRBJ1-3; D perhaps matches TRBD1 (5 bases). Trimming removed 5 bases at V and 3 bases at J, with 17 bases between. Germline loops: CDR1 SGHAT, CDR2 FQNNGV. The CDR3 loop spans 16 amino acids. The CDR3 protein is CASSPYTAGGGNTIYF. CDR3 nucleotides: TGTGCCAGCAGCCCATACACAGCGGGGGGTGGAAACACCATATATTTT.

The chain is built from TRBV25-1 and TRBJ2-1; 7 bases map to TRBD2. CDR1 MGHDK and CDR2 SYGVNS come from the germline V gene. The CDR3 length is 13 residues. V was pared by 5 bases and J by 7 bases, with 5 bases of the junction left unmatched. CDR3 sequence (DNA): TGTGCCAGCAGTACCCTAGCGGTAAATGAGCAGTTCTTC. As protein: CASSTLAVNEQFF. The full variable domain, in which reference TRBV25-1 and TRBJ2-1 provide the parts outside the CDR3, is EADIYQTPRYLVIGTGKKITLECSQTMGHDKMYWYQQDPGMELHLIHYSYGVNSTEKGDLSSESTVSRIRTEHFPLTLESARPSHTSQYLCASSTLAVNEQFFGPGTRLTVL.

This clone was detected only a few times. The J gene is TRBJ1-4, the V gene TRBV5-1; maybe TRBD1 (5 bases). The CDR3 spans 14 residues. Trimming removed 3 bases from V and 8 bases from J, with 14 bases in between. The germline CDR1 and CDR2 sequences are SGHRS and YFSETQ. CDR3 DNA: TGCGCCAGCAGCTCCGGGACTACGGGGGAAAAACTGTTTTTT. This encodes CASSSGTTGEKLFF.

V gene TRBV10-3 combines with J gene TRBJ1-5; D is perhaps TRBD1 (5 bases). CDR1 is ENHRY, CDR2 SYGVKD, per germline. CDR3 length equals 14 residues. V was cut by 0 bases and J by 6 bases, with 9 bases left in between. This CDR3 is CAISESQGSQPQHF. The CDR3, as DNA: TGTGCCATCAGTGAGTCGCAGGGTAGTCAGCCCCAGCATTTT.

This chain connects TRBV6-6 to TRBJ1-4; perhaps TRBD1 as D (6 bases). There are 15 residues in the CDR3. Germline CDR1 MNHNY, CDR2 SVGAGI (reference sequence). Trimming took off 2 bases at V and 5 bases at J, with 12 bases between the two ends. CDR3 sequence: CASSYPQGSNEKLFF. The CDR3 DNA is TGTGCCAGCAGTTACCCCCAGGGGTCCAATGAAAAACTGTTTTTT.

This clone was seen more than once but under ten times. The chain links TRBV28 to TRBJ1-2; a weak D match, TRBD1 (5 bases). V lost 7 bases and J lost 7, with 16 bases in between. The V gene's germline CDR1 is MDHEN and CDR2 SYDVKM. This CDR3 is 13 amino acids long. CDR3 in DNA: TGTGCCAGCACAGGAGGGGCAGTAGGTGGCTACACCTTC. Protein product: CASTGGAVGGYTF.

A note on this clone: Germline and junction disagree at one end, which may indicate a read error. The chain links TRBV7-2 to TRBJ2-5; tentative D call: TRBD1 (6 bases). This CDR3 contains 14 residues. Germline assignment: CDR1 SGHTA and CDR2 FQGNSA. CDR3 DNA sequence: TGTGCCAGCAGCTTAGATACAGGGAGAGAGGCCCAGTACTTC. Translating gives CASSLDTGREAQYF.